This entry features one TCR beta chain sequence. The data were obtained in a study of T-cell reconstitution after alpha-beta-depleted transplantation in children. Molecular barcoding with unique molecular identifiers was used for the TCRbeta library. TCRdb processed the PCR reads anew with MiXCR; each CDR3 protein has one entry. The sample carries about 270,000 distinct CDR3 sequences, almost 10% recorded once. V lost 10 bases and J lost 2; bases outside the gene matches: 11. The CDR3 is made up of 14 amino acids. CDR1 and CDR2 (germline): SEHNR, FQNEAQ (reference sequence). This receptor was identified in a human donor who donated a stem cell graft to a child with SCID. The sample was PBMCs from the stem cell graft donor, taken from the stem cell graft. V usage is TRBV7-9 and J usage is TRBJ2-7; 7 bases are a match to TRBD1. In DNA, the CDR3 is TGTGCCACCTCGGGTGACAGGGAAACCTACGAGCAGTACTTC. Translation gives CATSGDRETYEQYF.